The 7 T cell receptor beta chains presented below share a single source sample, sequenced in a study of blood T cell repertoires in COVID-19. Profiling relied on immunoSEQ multiplex PCR, and the TCRdb table lists in-frame clones only, not all of them. The sample shows about 110,000 clones, about 90% of them seen only once. The source material was peripheral blood. The receptors were sampled from a woman in her fifties or sixties with active or convalescent COVID-19.

The gene calls are TRBV10-1 and TRBJ2-6; D is perhaps TRBD1 (5 bases). Germline-derived CDR1 and CDR2 are WNHNN and SYGVQD (reference sequence). The V gene lost 7 bases and the J gene lost 1 base, with 14 bases spanning the gap. The CDR3 extends over 16 amino acids. The CDR3 sequence is CASKGIYNSGANVLTF. The CDR3 DNA reads TGCGCCAGCAAGGGGATTTATAATTCTGGGGCCAACGTCCTGACTTTC.

This clone has more than one count but fewer than ten. The chain links TRBV7-9 to TRBJ1-2; 9 nucleotides line up with TRBD1. V dropped 2 bases and J dropped 1; count of bases not matched to a gene: 2. The CDR3 contains 15 residues. CDR1 and CDR2 (germline): SEHNR, FQNEAQ (reference sequence). Here the CDR3 DNA reads TGTGCCAGCAGCTTAACGGGACAGGGTAACTATGGCTACACCTTC. Residues: CASSLTGQGNYGYTF.

V is TRBV6-2 or TRBV6-3 and J is TRBJ2-7; TRBD2 matches at 16 bases. Per germline, CDR1 MNHEY and CDR2 SVGEGT. The V segment lost 6 bases and the J segment 5 bases; nucleotides outside the gene matches: 25. The CDR3 is 22 amino acids. The DNA of the CDR3 is TGTGCCAGCAGCCTACTAACAAACAGGGGGACTAGCGGGAGGGCTTATTCACACGAGCAGTACTTC. Translation: CASSLLTNRGTSGRAYSHEQYF.

CDR3 sequence reads: CASSEALFNSPLHF. As DNA, the CDR3 is TGTGCCAGCAGTGAAGCCTTATTTAATTCACCCCTCCACTTT. The rearrangement uses TRBV6-1 and TRBJ1-6; D unclear. The CDR3 length is 14 residues. V dropped 0 bases and J dropped 6 bases, with 6 bases sitting between them. Germline V CDR1 and CDR2: MNHNS, SASEGT.

The chain is built from TRBV15 and TRBJ2-5; 9 bases fit TRBD1. CDR1 is LNHNV and CDR2 is YYDKDF in the germline V gene (reference sequence). The CDR3 runs 15 residues. J lost 4 bases, V lost 6 bases, and 9 bases had no gene match. Here the CDR3 DNA reads TGTGCCACCAGGTGGGGACAGGGTGAATCAGAGACCCAGTACTTC. This codes for CATRWGQGESETQYF. Combining the CDR3 with reference TRBV15 and TRBJ2-5 gives the whole variable domain DAMVIQNPRYQVTQFGKPVTLSCSQTLNHNVMYWYQQKSSQAPKLLFHYYDKDFNNEADTPDNFQSRRPNTSFCFLDIRSPGLGDTAMYLCATRWGQGESETQYFGPGTRLLVL.

The chain's CDR3 is CASSPWGGENSNQPQHF. The CDR3 coding sequence is TGTGCCAGCAGTCCCTGGGGGGGGGAAAATAGCAATCAGCCCCAGCATTTT. The chain combines TRBV28 with TRBJ1-5; D may be TRBD1 (5 bases). V was pared by 5 bases and J by 0 bases, with 17 bases between. The length of the CDR3 is 17 residues. Germline V gene data show CDR1 as MDHEN and CDR2 as SYDVKM. Full variable domain (outside the CDR3, taken from reference TRBV28 and TRBJ1-5): DVKVTQSSRYLVKRTGEKVFLECVQDMDHENMFWYRQDPGLGLRLIYFSYDVKMKEKGDIPEGYSVSREKKERFSLILESASTNQTSMYLCASSPWGGENSNQPQHFGDGTRLSIL.

This clone showed up just once. This rearrangement joins TRBV12-3 or TRBV12-4 to TRBJ1-1; D unresolved. Trimming shortened V by 2 bases and J by 4 bases, and 5 bases separated the two germline ends. The CDR3 is made up of 12 amino acids. The CDR3: CASSLPGTEAFF. Here the CDR3 DNA reads TGTGCCAGCAGTTTACCGGGCACTGAAGCTTTCTTT.